A selection of T cell receptor beta chains follows, all from one sample in a study of T cell responses to AZD1222 COVID-19 vaccine. TCRdb's copy holds only in-frame clones and misses some; the assay was immunoSEQ multiplex PCR. The data show 110,000 to 150,000 clones, 80% to 95% seen once. Sequenced here: peripheral blood, sampled on day 0 of AZD1222 vaccination. The receptors come from an adult in good health. Both conserved end residues are part of each CDR3. Each record gives: D gene, CDR3 length, V gene, clone size, J gene, CDR3 protein, CDR3 DNA. A D gene is named only where the DNA matches it firmly. Clone size is not always given. Where it is, it says once, few, many or a class for expanded clones.

-	15	TRBV3-1/TRBV3-2	-	TRBJ2-4	CASSQRGAAKNIQYF	TGTGCCAGCAGCCAGAGGGGGGCAGCTAAAAACATTCAGTACTTC
-	15	TRBV4-1	-	TRBJ1-4	CASSQAGGGGEKLFF	TGCGCCAGCAGCCAAGCAGGTGGGGGCGGTGAAAAACTGTTTTTT
-	13	TRBV7-3	-	TRBJ1-1	CASSLHPDTEAFF	TGTGCCAGCAGCTTACACCCCGACACTGAAGCTTTCTTT
-	16	TRBV4-2	-	TRBJ2-6	CASSQGVGSGANVLTF	TGTGCCAGCAGCCAAGGGGTGGGGTCTGGGGCCAACGTCCTGACTTTC
-	15	TRBV2	-	TRBJ1-2	CGLPWAGPTPYGYTF	TGTGGCCTCCCGTGGGCAGGCCCAACCCCCTATGGCTACACCTTC
-	17	TRBV7-8	-	TRBJ1-5	CASSLGTSLNSNQPQHF	TGTGCCAGCAGCTTGGGCACATCCCTTAATAGCAATCAGCCCCAGCATTTT
-	15	TRBV28	-	TRBJ1-2	CASSSHGSSINGYTF	TGTGCCAGCAGTTCCCACGGAAGCTCGATAAATGGCTACACCTTC
-	11	TRBV10-3	-	TRBJ2-7	CAISEGGEQYF	TGTGCCATCAGTGAAGGGGGGGAGCAGTACTTC
TRBD1	18	TRBV19	-	TRBJ2-1	CASSIVYPGQGMRNEQFF	TGTGCCAGTAGTATAGTTTATCCGGGACAGGGAATGCGGAATGAGCAGTTCTTC
TRBD1	17	TRBV5-1	-	TRBJ1-1	CASSLSPYRGFNTEAFF	TGCGCCAGCAGCTTATCCCCTTACAGGGGCTTTAACACTGAAGCTTTCTTT
-	15	TRBV7-9	-	TRBJ1-2	CASSLLAGRSGGYTF	TGTGCCAGCAGCTTGCTCGCAGGTCGGAGCGGGGGCTACACCTTC
-	15	TRBV30	-	TRBJ1-4	CAWSVNGATNEKLFF	TGTGCCTGGAGTGTAAACGGTGCAACTAATGAAAAACTGTTTTTT
TRBD2	17	TRBV7-2	-	TRBJ2-7	CASSPYVSREVPYEQYF	TGTGCCAGCAGCCCCTATGTCTCGCGGGAGGTTCCCTACGAGCAGTACTTC
-	13	TRBV7-3	-	TRBJ2-5	CASSLGSQETQYF	TGTGCCAGCAGCTTGGGATCCCAAGAGACCCAGTACTTC
-	13	TRBV29-1	-	TRBJ1-1	CSVVQGWNTEAFF	TGCAGCGTTGTTCAGGGCTGGAACACTGAAGCTTTCTTT
TRBD1	15	TRBV9	-	TRBJ2-2	CARPDKGADTGELFF	TGTGCCCGACCTGACAAGGGGGCGGACACCGGGGAGCTGTTTTTT
-	13	TRBV25-1	-	TRBJ1-3	CASSGQGGNTIYF	TGTGCCAGCAGTGGCCAGGGGGGAAACACCATATATTTT
-	17	TRBV5-6	-	TRBJ1-4	CASSLRDMRWTNEKLFF	TGTGCCAGCAGCTTGCGGGACATGAGGTGGACTAATGAAAAACTGTTTTTT
-	15	TRBV24-1	once	TRBJ2-7	CALREKWTSDYEQYF	TGTGCCCTACGCGAGAAGTGGACATCCGACTACGAGCAGTACTTC
TRBD2	15	TRBV9	-	TRBJ2-7	CASSASGFSSYEQYF	TGTGCCAGCAGCGCTAGCGGGTTTAGCTCCTACGAGCAGTACTTC
-	14	TRBV14	-	TRBJ1-2	CASSPPGTDYGYTF	TGTGCCAGCAGCCCGCCGGGGACCGACTATGGCTACACCTTC
-	12	TRBV12-3/TRBV12-4	-	TRBJ2-2	CASSLEDGELFF	TGTGCCAGCAGTTTAGAGGACGGGGAGCTGTTTTTT
TRBD1	16	TRBV30	-	TRBJ2-2	CAWSVPGTGGTGELFF	TGTGCCTGGAGTGTACCCGGGACAGGGGGCACCGGGGAGCTGTTTTTT
TRBD1	19	TRBV7-9	-	TRBJ2-6	CASSPPDRGRISGANVLTF	TGTGCCAGCAGCCCTCCCGACAGGGGGCGAATCTCTGGGGCCAACGTCCTGACTTTC
-	14	TRBV11-3	-	TRBJ2-5	CASSLDGNTETQYF	TGTGCCAGCAGCTTAGATGGCAATACGGAGACCCAGTACTTC
TRBD2	17	TRBV5-1	-	TRBJ2-3	CASSSEASGSLSDTQYF	TGCGCCAGCAGCTCGGAGGCTAGCGGGAGTCTTTCAGATACGCAGTATTTT
-	13	TRBV12-3/TRBV12-4	-	TRBJ2-1	CASSLRTHNEQFF	TGTGCCAGCAGTTTAAGAACGCACAATGAGCAGTTCTTC
TRBD2	14	TRBV5-4	few	TRBJ2-1	CASSRGREVNEQFF	TGTGCCAGCAGCCGGGGGAGGGAAGTCAATGAGCAGTTCTTC
TRBD2	13	TRBV30	once	TRBJ2-5	CARTQAGVETQYF	TGTGCACGAACCCAAGCGGGAGTCGAGACCCAGTACTTC
-	14	TRBV7-8	few	TRBJ2-3	CASSVTSGRVTQYF	TGTGCCAGCAGCGTCACGAGTGGCAGGGTAACGCAGTATTTT
-	16	TRBV7-5	-	TRBJ2-4	CVRSLARTSAKNIQYF	TGTGTCAGAAGCTTAGCACGAACCTCAGCCAAAAACATTCAGTACTTC
TRBD1	17	TRBV6-6	-	TRBJ2-7	CASSPRKVADRGREQYF	TGTGCCAGCAGTCCAAGGAAGGTGGCGGACAGGGGACGGGAGCAGTACTTC
TRBD2	15	TRBV5-1	-	TRBJ2-1	CASSLGTSAYNEQFF	TGCGCCAGCAGCTTGGGTACTAGCGCATACAATGAGCAGTTCTTC
TRBD1	15	TRBV4-2	-	TRBJ1-4	CASSLRDRTNEKLFF	TGTGCCAGCAGCCTTCGGGACAGGACTAATGAAAAACTGTTTTTT
-	14	TRBV11-2	once	TRBJ1-3	CASSSGFSGNTIYF	TGTGCCAGCAGCTCGGGTTTCTCTGGAAACACCATATATTTT
-	13	TRBV28	-	TRBJ1-2	CASSFGQIYGYTF	TGTGCCAGCAGTTTCGGGCAGATCTATGGCTACACCTTC
-	13	TRBV4-1	-	TRBJ2-1	CASSQGRDNEQFF	TGCGCCAGCAGCCAGGGTCGGGACAATGAGCAGTTCTTC
TRBD1	15	TRBV5-1	-	TRBJ1-2	CASSPEGQGTLGYTF	TGCGCCAGCAGCCCAGAAGGACAGGGGACCCTGGGCTACACCTTC
TRBD2	14	TRBV11-2	-	TRBJ2-7	CASSFAGGPHEQYF	TGTGCCAGCAGCTTCGCGGGAGGGCCCCACGAGCAGTACTTC
-	15	TRBV11-2	once	TRBJ2-5	CASSLDLQGRETQYF	TGTGCCAGCAGCTTAGATCTCCAGGGTAGGGAGACCCAGTACTTC
TRBD1	14	TRBV27	-	TRBJ1-3	CASHDRVGGNTIYF	TGTGCCAGCCACGACAGGGTTGGCGGAAACACCATATATTTT
TRBD1	13	TRBV6-5	-	TRBJ2-3	CASTGQGSDTQYF	TGTGCCAGCACCGGACAGGGCTCAGATACGCAGTATTTT
TRBD1	17	TRBV11-2	-	TRBJ2-5	CASSLGSWGTGEETQYF	TGTGCCAGCAGCTTAGGTTCCTGGGGCACAGGGGAAGAGACCCAGTACTTC
-	15	TRBV19	-	TRBJ2-2	CASSILDRDTGELFF	TGTGCCAGTAGTATCTTGGACAGAGACACCGGGGAGCTGTTTTTT
TRBD2	16	TRBV27	-	TRBJ2-1	CASSPTTGGLYNEQFF	TGTGCCAGCAGTCCAACTACGGGAGGGCTCTACAATGAGCAGTTCTTC
-	15	TRBV5-6	few	TRBJ1-4	CASSSSGGVGEKLFF	TGTGCCAGCAGCTCTTCTGGGGGGGTTGGTGAAAAACTGTTTTTT
TRBD1	15	TRBV28	once	TRBJ1-5	CASSLYRGNNQPQHF	TGTGCCAGCAGTTTATACAGGGGAAACAATCAGCCCCAGCATTTT
TRBD1	17	TRBV5-1	-	TRBJ1-4	CASSLGTGLTTNEKLFF	TGCGCCAGCAGCCTAGGGACAGGACTTACTACTAATGAAAAACTGTTTTTT
-	14	TRBV15	-	TRBJ1-4	CATRGNGGGEKLFF	TGTGCCACCAGGGGGAACGGGGGCGGTGAAAAACTGTTTTTT
-	14	TRBV28	once	TRBJ2-7	CASSLLTGNYEQYF	TGTGCCAGCAGTTTATTAACAGGAAACTACGAGCAGTACTTC
-	15	TRBV30	-	TRBJ2-2	CAWSGRPRGTGELFF	TGTGCCTGGAGTGGGAGACCGAGAGGCACCGGGGAGCTGTTTTTT
-	12	TRBV7-9	-	TRBJ1-2	CASSASEGGYTF	TGTGCCAGCAGCGCGTCGGAGGGTGGCTACACCTTC
-	18	TRBV4-2	-	TRBJ1-1	CASSPQVEGESIGAEAFF	TGTGCCAGCAGCCCTCAGGTGGAGGGGGAAAGTATCGGGGCTGAAGCTTTCTTT